Listed here are 21 T cell receptor beta chains from one sample, sequenced in a study of cytomegalovirus exposure and HLA in healthy donors. Use of 60 Vbeta and 13 Jbeta primers characterized the PCR. Produced via immunoSEQ multiplex PCR; TCRdb's table is partial and in-frame only. The sample has roughly 180,000 clones; around three quarters are singletons. The sequenced sample was PBMCs. The source is a woman aged 25-40 years in good health and CMV-seronegative.

V usage is TRBV7-2 and J usage is TRBJ2-1; TRBD1 matches at 7 bases. In germline, CDR1 is SGHTA, CDR2 FQGNSA. V gave up 0 bases and J gave up 6 bases; unmatched junction bases: 8. The CDR3 is made up of 16 amino acids. Here the CDR3 reads CASSLARGTAGNEQFF. The DNA for the CDR3 is TGTGCCAGCAGCTTAGCTAGGGGGACAGCCGGCAATGAGCAGTTCTTC.

The chain links TRBV30 to TRBJ2-7; D remains unclear. The V gene's germline CDR1 is GTSNPN and CDR2 SVGIG (reference sequence). The CDR3 has 13 amino acids. The V end lost 5 bases, the J end lost 6 bases, and 17 bases lay between the germline ends. CDR3 bases: TGTGCCTGGGCAGGAACAGAGTTCCTCGAGCAGTACTTC. It encodes CAWAGTEFLEQYF. Full variable domain (outside the CDR3, taken from reference TRBV30 and TRBJ2-7): SQTIHQWPATLVQPVGSPLSLECTVEGTSNPNLYWYRQAAGRGLQLLFYSVGIGQISSEVPQNLSASRPQDRQFILSSKKLLLSDSGFYLCAWAGTEFLEQYFGPGTRLTVT.

This clone showed up just once. V usage is TRBV5-1 and J usage is TRBJ2-1; tentative D call: TRBD2 (5 bases). Deletions cut 4 bases from V and 0 bases from J, with 17 bases between. The CDR3 totals 17 residues. The germline CDR1 and CDR2 sequences are SGHRS and YFSETQ. The CDR3 DNA sequence: TGCGCCAGCAGCCCCCGGGGTGAGCGCCGCTCCTACAATGAGCAGTTCTTC. Protein: CASSPRGERRSYNEQFF. Together with reference TRBV5-1 and TRBJ2-1, the CDR3 gives the full variable domain: KAGVTQTPRYLIKTRGQQVTLSCSPISGHRSVSWYQQTPGQGLQFLFEYFSETQRNKGNFPGRFSGRQFSNSRSEMNVSTLELGDSALYLCASSPRGERRSYNEQFFGPGTRLTVL.

In this sample, this clone turned up a few times. The J gene is TRBJ2-7, the V gene TRBV7-9, with D tentatively TRBD1 (5 bases). This CDR3 has 14 residues. V was trimmed by 4 bases and J by 2 bases, leaving 12 bases between them. CDR1 SEHNR and CDR2 FQNEAQ come from the germline V gene (reference sequence). The CDR3 reads CASSYSGRTYEQYF. In DNA form, the CDR3 reads TGTGCCAGCAGCTATTCAGGGCGAACCTACGAGCAGTACTTC.

The chain links TRBV7-2 to TRBJ1-2; D unresolved. Trimming removed 0 bases at V and 4 bases at J, with 12 bases between. The CDR3 has 15 residues. Per germline, CDR1 SGHTA and CDR2 FQGNSA. This CDR3 reads CASSLATAQSYGYTF. The CDR3 DNA follows: TGTGCCAGCAGCTTAGCCACAGCTCAGTCCTATGGCTACACCTTC.

This chain connects TRBV4-1 to TRBJ2-3; the match to TRBD2 covers 9 bases. Per germline, CDR1 MGHRA and CDR2 YSYEKL. Unmatched junction bases numbered 9, after V lost 3 bases and J lost 2 bases. The CDR3 spans 17 residues. CDR3 residues: CASSQADSGGDTDTQYF. CDR3 sequence (DNA): TGCGCCAGCAGCCAGGCGGATAGCGGGGGCGACACAGATACGCAGTATTTT.

This sequence joins TRBV7-6 and TRBJ2-7; 8 bases fit TRBD1. J was trimmed by 5 bases and V by 5 bases; bases with no gene match: 8. CDR1 SGHVS and CDR2 FNYEAQ come from the germline V gene. The CDR3 loop spans 14 amino acids. As DNA, the CDR3 is TGTGCCAGCAGCCTTGGACAGGGTACCCACGAGCAGTACTTC. As protein: CASSLGQGTHEQYF.

The chain is built from TRBV7-3 and TRBJ2-1; TRBD2 matches at 10 bases. The CDR3 contains 15 residues. Germline V CDR1 and CDR2: SGHTA, FQGTGA. V lost 8 bases and J lost 2; bases outside the gene matches: 6. In DNA form, the CDR3 reads TGTGCCAGCGGGAGCGGGGGGGAGACCTACAATGAGCAGTTCTTC. This encodes CASGSGGETYNEQFF. The variable domain in full, completed from reference TRBV7-3 and TRBJ2-1, reads GAGVSQTPSNKVTEKGKYVELRCDPISGHTALYWYRQSLGQGPEFLIYFQGTGAADDSGLPNDRFFAVRPEGSVSTLKIQRTERGDSAVYLCASGSGGETYNEQFFGPGTRLTVL.

This clone was counted only a few times. The chain joins TRBV4-3 to TRBJ2-7; 7 positions agree with TRBD1. The V gene's germline CDR1 is LGHNA and CDR2 YSLEER. The CDR3 runs 16 residues. Trimming cost V 0 bases and J 1 base; bases outside gene matches: 6. CDR3 nucleotide sequence: TGCGCCAGCAGCCAAGATGAAGGGGGCGCTTCCTACGAGCAGTACTTC. Its translation is CASSQDEGGASYEQYF.

This clone came up once. The chain joins TRBV11-2 to TRBJ2-1; D is possibly TRBD2 (6 bases). With 0 bases removed from V and 4 bases from J, the gap between germline ends came to 7 bases. The CDR3 length is 14 residues. Germline assignment: CDR1 SGHAT and CDR2 FQNNGV. The CDR3 sequence is CASSLEGTYNEQFF. The CDR3 DNA follows: TGTGCCAGCAGCTTAGAAGGGACTTACAATGAGCAGTTCTTC.

The V and J genes are TRBV4-2 and TRBJ2-3; D perhaps matches TRBD2 (6 bases). This CDR3 is built from 16 residues. V gave up 1 base and J gave up 2 bases, with 13 bases separating them. Germline lookup yields CDR1 LGHNA and CDR2 YNFKEQ. Written as DNA, the CDR3 is TGTGCCAGCAGCCAAGCCGCGCGGGGAGACACAGATACGCAGTATTTT. It encodes CASSQAARGDTDTQYF.

The genes are TRBV29-1 and TRBJ1-4; 10 bases agree with TRBD1. CDR1 and CDR2 from the germline V gene are SQVTM and ANQGSEA. The CDR3 is made up of 12 amino acids. Trimming cost V 4 bases and J 8 bases; bases outside gene matches: 1. The CDR3, as DNA: TGCAGCGTTGGGACAGGGGGAGAAAAACTGTTTTTT. It yields the protein CSVGTGGEKLFF.

This chain joins TRBV28 and TRBJ1-2; 12 nucleotides line up with TRBD1. Germline CDR1 MDHEN, CDR2 SYDVKM. V was clipped by 3 bases and J by 3 bases; unmatched bases: 14. The CDR3 is made up of 19 amino acids. CDR3 in amino acids: CASSLGTGGGRPMDYGYTF. Written as DNA, the CDR3 is TGTGCCAGCAGTTTGGGGACAGGGGGCGGACGACCCATGGACTATGGCTACACCTTC.

J is TRBJ2-2 and V is TRBV15; D gene ambiguous. V lost 0 bases, J lost 1 base, and 6 bases lay in between. The CDR3 totals 15 residues. The V gene's germline CDR1 is LNHNV and CDR2 YYDKDF (reference sequence). In DNA, the CDR3 is TGTGCCACCAGCAGAGATTTAATGAACACCGGGGAGCTGTTTTTT. Translating it yields CATSRDLMNTGELFF.

This clone was detected only a few times. The rearrangement links TRBV5-1 to TRBJ2-5, with D possibly matching TRBD1 (6 bases). The last part of the DNA fits TRBJ2-7 better; the J call may be wrong. The CDR3 contains 15 residues. Looked up from germline, CDR1 is SGHRS and CDR2 is YFSETQ. The CDR3 loop reads CASSPAQGLSYEQYF. The DNA for the CDR3 is TGCGCCAGCAGCCCAGCCCAGGGGTTGTCCTACGAGCAGTACTTC.

The chain uses TRBV2 and TRBJ2-7, with unresolved D. There are 13 residues in the CDR3. CDR1 is SNHLY and CDR2 is FYNNEI in the germline V gene. V lost 1 base, J lost 2 bases, and 6 bases lay in between. CDR3 coding DNA: TGTGCCAGCAGTGAAGGTCCAGCCTACGAGCAGTACTTC. Encoded protein: CASSEGPAYEQYF.

The V gene is TRBV4-3, the J gene TRBJ1-6; D is unresolved. Germline V gene data show CDR1 as LGHNA and CDR2 as YSLEER. The V and J ends lost 3 bases and 1 base respectively, with 7 bases between them. This CDR3 is 15 amino acids long. The CDR3 bases are TGCGCCAGCAGCCAGGGGAGGTCCTATAATTCACCCCTCCACTTT. Translation gives CASSQGRSYNSPLHF.

V usage is TRBV18 and J usage is TRBJ1-1; 7 nucleotides align to TRBD1. CDR1 and CDR2 (germline): KGHSH, LQKENI. The CDR3 has 14 residues. The V segment lost 4 bases and the J segment 1 base; nucleotides outside the gene matches: 3. CDR3 in amino acids: CASSLTGENTEAFF. CDR3 nucleotides: TGTGCCAGCTCACTTACAGGGGAGAACACTGAAGCTTTCTTT.

The J gene is TRBJ2-3, the V gene TRBV19; TRBD2 matches 8 bases. V trimming: 4 bases; J trimming: 4 bases; junction bases outside the gene matches: 7. The CDR3 loop spans 15 amino acids. Germline CDR1 and CDR2: LNHDA and SQIVND (reference sequence). The CDR3 sequence is CASSSRSGGADTQYF. CDR3 nucleotides: TGTGCCAGTAGTAGCCGTTCGGGGGGGGCAGATACGCAGTATTTT.

This chain connects TRBV7-6 to TRBJ2-7; D is possibly TRBD2 (7 bases). This CDR3 has 12 residues. Germline-derived CDR1 and CDR2 are SGHVS and FNYEAQ. Trimming stripped 8 bases from V and 7 bases from J, with 15 bases between. CDR3 bases: TGTGCCAGCGGGAGGGGGATAGGGGAGCAGTACTTC. This codes for CASGRGIGEQYF.

The rearrangement uses TRBV28 and TRBJ1-1; a possible D gene is TRBD1 (6 bases). The CDR3 is 14 amino acids. V dropped 5 bases and J dropped 10 bases, with 20 bases sitting between them. Germline loops: CDR1 MDHEN, CDR2 SYDVKM. The CDR3 nucleotides are TGTGCCAGCAGTCCATCACCACAGGGTTTAGGAGCTTTCTTT. Its protein product is CASSPSPQGLGAFF.